These 13 T cell receptor beta chains were sequenced from one sample in a study of CD8+CD57+ T cells in acquired aplastic anemia. For CDR3 and TCR beta VDJ profiling, genomic DNA was the template used. Via MiXCR, TCRdb re-called the reads, giving one row per CDR3 protein. The table has 300,000 or so distinct CDR3 sequences, 50% to 70% seen once. Sequencing was done on a sample of sorted CD4+, CD8+, or CD8+CD57+ T cells (not recorded which) from PBMCs. Receptors were obtained from a human donor with severe aplastic anemia or a healthy control (not recorded which).

The table lists this clonotype with many counts. This rearrangement joins TRBV20-1 to TRBJ2-2; D may match TRBD1 or TRBD2 (6 bases each). Trimming removed 3 bases at V and 4 bases at J, with 12 bases between. This CDR3 comprises 14 residues. Germline assignment: CDR1 DFQATT and CDR2 SNEGSKA (reference sequence). The CDR3 nucleotides are TGCAGTGCTAGTCGGGGGCGAGGCACCGGGGAGCTGTTTTTT. Translation gives CSASRGRGTGELFF.

Many counts were recorded for this clonotype. This chain joins TRBV5-8 and TRBJ1-2; a possible D gene is TRBD1 (5 bases). V was shortened by 0 bases and J by 8 bases, with 17 bases between the two germline ends. Germline V lookup: CDR1 SGHTS, CDR2 YDEGEE. The CDR3 length is 15 residues. CDR3 sequence: CASSLDGGAWEGYTF. DNA of the CDR3: TGTGCCAGCAGCTTGGACGGAGGGGCATGGGAGGGCTACACCTTC.

This clonotype was counted ten times or more. V gene TRBV15 combines with J gene TRBJ1-3; the D is unclear. V lost 1 base to trimming and J lost 2 bases, with 15 bases between them. Germline CDR1 LNHNV, CDR2 YYDKDF (reference sequence). This CDR3 contains 17 residues. CDR3 sequence: CATSRGDGRSPGNTIYF. In nucleotides, the CDR3 is TGTGCCACCAGCAGAGGGGATGGGCGCTCTCCTGGAAACACCATATATTTT.

The chain carries TRBV15 and TRBJ2-7; D remains unclear. The CDR3 spans 15 residues. Germline CDR1 and CDR2: LNHNV and YYDKDF (reference sequence). V dropped 0 bases and J dropped 3 bases, with 12 bases sitting between them. DNA for the CDR3: TGTGCCACCAGCAGAGATCTGGGCGGATTCTACGAGCAGTACTTC. Translated: CATSRDLGGFYEQYF.

This clonotype was picked up many times. V gene TRBV11-2 combines with J gene TRBJ2-2; D is possibly TRBD1 (6 bases). Germline CDR1 reads SGHAT; CDR2 reads FQNNGV. V dropped 5 bases and J dropped 7 bases, with 11 bases sitting between them. CDR3 length: 13 amino acids. The CDR3, as DNA: TGTGCCAGCAGCACAGGGATGGGCGGGGAGCTGTTTTTT. Encoded protein: CASSTGMGGELFF.

This clonotype appeared a few times. The DNA of the CDR3 is TGTGCCACCAGTGCCTGGGGGACTAGCGGTCTGCAAGAGACCCAGTACTTC. Translation: CATSAWGTSGLQETQYF. The chain joins TRBV24-1 to TRBJ2-5; TRBD2 agrees at 11 bases. Germline V gene lookup returns CDR1 KGHDR and CDR2 SFDVKD. The length of the CDR3 is 17 residues. V dropped 5 bases and J dropped 2; count of bases not matched to a gene: 9.

The V and J genes are TRBV20-1 and TRBJ1-2; D remains unclear. Germline CDR1 DFQATT, CDR2 SNEGSKA (reference sequence). The CDR3 consists of 12 residues. The V gene lost 5 bases and the J gene lost 3 bases, with 10 bases spanning the gap. The CDR3 spells CSALRRDYGYTF. The DNA for the CDR3 is TGCAGTGCTCTCAGGAGAGACTATGGCTACACCTTC.

This clonotype was found many times. This sequence joins TRBV20-1 and TRBJ2-1; 8 bases align to TRBD2. The V and J ends lost 6 bases and 7 bases, in that order; junction bases with no gene match: 14. The CDR3 has 15 residues. Germline-derived CDR1 and CDR2 are DFQATT and SNEGSKA (reference sequence). For the CDR3, the DNA is TGCAGTGCGATGGCCGGGGCGGGGGGCCAGAATGAGCAGTTCTTC. This gives the protein CSAMAGAGGQNEQFF.

The V gene is TRBV14, the J gene TRBJ1-2; the match to TRBD1 covers 7 bases. This CDR3 comprises 13 residues. CDR1 and CDR2 from the germline V gene are SGHDN and FVKESK. Trimming removed 4 bases from V and 10 bases from J; junction bases left unmatched: 9. The CDR3 DNA follows: TGTGCCAGCAGCCCAGAGACAGGGATCTACTACACCTTC. Amino acid sequence: CASSPETGIYYTF.

V gene TRBV5-4 combines with J gene TRBJ2-7, with TRBD1 identical over 10 bases. Germline CDR1 and CDR2: SGHNT and YYREEE (reference sequence). V lost 5 bases and J lost 6; bases outside the gene matches: 5. The CDR3 is 13 residues long. This CDR3 reads CASSRDRGGEQYF. The DNA of the CDR3 is TGTGCCAGCAGTAGGGACAGGGGAGGCGAGCAGTACTTC.

About this clonotype itself: An end of the junction differs from the germline gene, which may be a read error. The chain joins TRBV7-9 to TRBJ2-2; TRBD2 is a possible D gene (6 bases). The CDR3 sequence is 15 residues long. Germline V lookup: CDR1 SEHNR, CDR2 FQNEAQ (reference sequence). CDR3 bases: TGTGCCAGCGGCCCACTGGCTAGCGACACCGGGGAGCTGCTTTTT. Translating gives CASGPLASDTGELLF. The entire variable domain, with the rest obtained from reference TRBV7-9 and TRBJ2-2, is as follows: DTGVSQNPRHKITKRGQNVTFRCDPISEHNRLYWYRQTLGQGPEFLTYFQNEAQLEKSRLLSDRFSAERPKGSFSTLEIQRTEQGDSAMYLCASGPLASDTGELLFGEGSRLTVL.

The rearrangement links TRBV24-1 to TRBJ1-1; D is unclear. This CDR3 comprises 13 residues. Germline V gene lookup returns CDR1 KGHDR and CDR2 SFDVKD. Trimming stripped 7 bases from V and 1 base from J, with 9 bases between. Here the CDR3 DNA reads TGTGCCACCAGGCAGGACGGGAACACTGAAGCTTTCTTT. It translates to CATRQDGNTEAFF.

The J gene is TRBJ2-3, the V gene TRBV12-3 or TRBV12-4; tentative D call: TRBD1 (6 bases). The CDR3 is 12 residues long. Between the trimmed V and J ends, which lost 4 bases and 4 bases, there was a span of 6 bases. The CDR3, as DNA: TGTGCCAGCAGTTCAGGGGCAGATACGCAGTATTTT. It is translated as CASSSGADTQYF.